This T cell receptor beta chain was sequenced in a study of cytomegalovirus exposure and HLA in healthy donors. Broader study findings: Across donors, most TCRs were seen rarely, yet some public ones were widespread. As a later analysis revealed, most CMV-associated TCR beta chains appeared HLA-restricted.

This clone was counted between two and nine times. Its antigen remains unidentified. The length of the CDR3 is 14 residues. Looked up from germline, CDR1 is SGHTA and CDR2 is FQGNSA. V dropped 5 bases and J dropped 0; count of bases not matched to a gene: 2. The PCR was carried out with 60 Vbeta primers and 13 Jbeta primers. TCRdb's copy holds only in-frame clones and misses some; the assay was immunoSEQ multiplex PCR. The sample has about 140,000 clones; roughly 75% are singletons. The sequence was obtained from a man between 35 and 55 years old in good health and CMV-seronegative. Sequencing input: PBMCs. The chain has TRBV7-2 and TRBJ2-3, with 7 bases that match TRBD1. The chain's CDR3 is CASSPTGSTDTQYF. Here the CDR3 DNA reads TGTGCCAGCAGCCCGACAGGGAGCACAGATACGCAGTATTTT. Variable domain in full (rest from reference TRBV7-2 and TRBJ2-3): GAGVSQSPSNKVTEKGKDVELRCDPISGHTALYWYRQSLGQGLEFLIYFQGNSAPDKSGLPSDRFSAERTGGSVSTLTIQRTQQEDSAVYLCASSPTGSTDTQYFGPGTRLTVL.